This passage covers 15 T cell receptor beta chains from one sample sequenced in a study of T cells in localized non-small cell lung cancer (TCRdb year 2020). The method was the immunoSEQ multiplex PCR assay. TCRdb's version of the immuneACCESS table is confined to in-frame rearrangements and falls short of the full clone set. An unresolved V gene accounts for under half of the shortfall where checked; the remainder is of unknown origin. Within this sample are some 66,000 clones, with roughly four fifths of them counted one time only. Together, the top ten hold about 13% of the sample. Here the sequenced sample was peripheral blood, taken before any cancer treatment. These receptors originate from a female donor over 55 with stage I lung adenocarcinoma.

This clone appeared once. The chain carries TRBV2 and TRBJ1-4; unclear D gene. Trimming removed 6 bases at V and 7 bases at J, with 18 bases between. From germline, CDR1 is SNHLY and CDR2 FYNNEI. This CDR3 region has 15 residues. The CDR3 DNA reads TGTGCCAGCAGCGACCGTAAGACCTCCCCTGAAAAACTGTTTTTT. Its protein product is CASSDRKTSPEKLFF.

There are a few counts of this clone. This chain joins TRBV5-1 and TRBJ2-2, with D perhaps matching TRBD2 (8 bases). This CDR3 region has 17 residues. Trimming left V 4 bases short and J 1 base short, with 17 bases between. In germline, CDR1 is SGHRS, CDR2 YFSETQ. CDR3 DNA sequence: TGCGCCAGCAGCCAGGGGGGCGGGAGGATGAACACCGGGGAGCTGTTTTTT. Protein sequence: CASSQGGGRMNTGELFF.

The chain uses TRBV27 and TRBJ1-1; D uncertain. Germline loops: CDR1 MNHEY, CDR2 SMNVEV (reference sequence). V was clipped by 4 bases and J by 1 base, with 7 bases between them. The length of the CDR3 is 13 residues. The CDR3 spells CASSSGRNTEAFF. CDR3 DNA sequence: TGTGCCAGCAGTTCTGGGAGGAACACTGAAGCTTTCTTT.

The chain combines TRBV5-6 with TRBJ2-5, with 12 bases lining up with TRBD2. CDR1 is SGHDT, CDR2 YYEEEE, per germline. The J segment lost 2 bases and the V segment lost 1 base, leaving 9 bases of the junction unmatched. The CDR3 consists of 18 residues. CDR3 sequence: CASSLTTSGGRGQETQYF. In nucleotides, the CDR3 is TGTGCCAGCAGCTTGACGACTAGCGGGGGCCGGGGGCAAGAGACCCAGTACTTC.

The rearrangement links TRBV7-9 to TRBJ1-1, with D unclear. The germline V gene has CDR1 SEHNR and CDR2 FQNEAQ (reference sequence). V was pared by 6 bases and J by 0 bases, with 8 bases between. The CDR3 covers 13 residues. The CDR3: CASRPTVNTEAFF. CDR3 sequence (DNA): TGTGCCAGCAGACCCACCGTGAACACTGAAGCTTTCTTT.

The gene calls are TRBV27 and TRBJ1-5; weak D call: TRBD1 (5 bases). Germline V gene sequence: CDR1 MNHEY, CDR2 SMNVEV (reference sequence). CDR3 size: 15 residues. V lost 6 bases to trimming and J lost 6 bases, with 18 bases between them. The CDR3 region has the DNA TGTGCCAGCAGCCCGACCGGGACGGAGAGTCAGCCCCAGCATTTT. Translating it yields CASSPTGTESQPQHF.

V gene TRBV5-1 combines with J gene TRBJ2-3; D is ambiguous. The CDR3 runs 14 residues. Trimming cost V 4 bases and J 1 base, with 10 bases left between them. Germline V gene lookup returns CDR1 SGHRS and CDR2 YFSETQ. CDR3 residues: CASSDGPRTDTQYF. Written as DNA, the CDR3 is TGCGCCAGCAGCGACGGGCCTCGCACAGATACGCAGTATTTT.

There are a few counts of this clone. The rearrangement links TRBV10-1 to TRBJ1-5, with D perhaps matching TRBD1 (5 bases). CDR1 is WNHNN, CDR2 SYGVQD, per germline (reference sequence). Trimming shortened V by 4 bases and J by 1 base, and 11 bases separated the two germline ends. The CDR3 contains 15 residues. This CDR3 is CASSVTRGSNQPQHF. The CDR3 DNA sequence: TGCGCCAGCAGTGTCACCCGGGGGAGCAATCAGCCCCAGCATTTT.

The sample holds a few counts of this clone. V gene TRBV4-1 combines with J gene TRBJ2-5, with 7 positions matching TRBD2. Germline CDR1 reads MGHRA; CDR2 reads YSYEKL. Trimming took 6 bases from V and 1 from J; bases not matched to a gene: 11. CDR3 size: 16 residues. The CDR3 protein is CASRGSVGGFQETQYF. The CDR3 nucleotides are TGCGCCAGCAGGGGGTCAGTGGGAGGGTTCCAAGAGACCCAGTACTTC.

V and J are TRBV6-4 and TRBJ2-3; 7 bases map to TRBD2. The CDR3 has 15 residues. The V and J ends lost 0 bases and 6 bases, in that order; junction bases with no gene match: 6. In germline, CDR1 is MRHNA, CDR2 SNTAGT. The CDR3 reads CASSDSGGSGDTQYF. The CDR3 DNA sequence: TGTGCCAGCAGTGACTCGGGAGGGAGTGGCGATACGCAGTATTTT.

CDR3 sequence (DNA): TGTGCCAGCAGCTTAGTGGTGGCGGACTACGAGCAGTACTTC. Its protein product is CASSLVVADYEQYF. The chain has TRBV7-6 and TRBJ2-7; D is uncertain. This CDR3 comprises 14 residues. Trimming stripped 1 base from V and 3 bases from J, with 10 bases between. In germline, CDR1 is SGHVS, CDR2 FNYEAQ.

The chain uses TRBV27 and TRBJ1-2; D is undetermined. V was clipped by 8 bases and J by 5 bases, with 24 bases between them. CDR1 is MNHEY and CDR2 is SMNVEV in the germline V gene (reference sequence). The CDR3 sequence is 16 residues long. The CDR3 protein is CASSPSLPGPGYGYTF. The CDR3 nucleotides read TGTGCCAGCTCCCCAAGCTTGCCAGGCCCTGGGTATGGCTACACCTTC.

To note about this clone: Other DNA sequences in the same sample also yield this CDR3. The genes are TRBV5-1 and TRBJ2-5; TRBD2 agrees at 7 bases. V shed 0 bases and J 2 bases; nucleotides not matched to a gene: 1. Germline lookup yields CDR1 SGHRS and CDR2 YFSETQ. The CDR3 sequence is 14 residues long. The DNA of the CDR3 is TGCGCCAGCAGCTTGGTGGGAGGGCAAGAGACCCAGTACTTC. This gives the protein CASSLVGGQETQYF.

The CDR3 protein is CASSTGGLAGYNEQFF. The CDR3 bases are TGCGCCAGCAGCACGGGGGGACTAGCGGGATACAATGAGCAGTTCTTC. The chain couples TRBV5-1 to TRBJ2-1; 13 bases align to TRBD2. CDR3 length: 16 residues. CDR1 and CDR2 from the germline V gene are SGHRS and YFSETQ. The trim removed 4 bases at V and 4 bases at J, leaving 5 bases unmatched.

V usage is TRBV2 and J usage is TRBJ1-1; D ambiguous. CDR1 is SNHLY and CDR2 is FYNNEI in the germline V gene. Between the trimmed V and J ends, which lost 4 bases and 0 bases, there was a span of 12 bases. There are 15 residues in the CDR3. The CDR3 DNA follows: TGTGCCAGCAGTGCCGAGACAAGCATGAACACTGAAGCTTTCTTT. It translates to CASSAETSMNTEAFF. The complete variable domain, with remaining parts taken from reference TRBV2 and TRBJ1-1, reads EPEVTQTPSHQVTQMGQEVILRCVPISNHLYFYWYRQILGQKVEFLVSFYNNEISEKSEIFDDQFSVERPDGSNFTLKIRSTKLEDSAMYFCASSAETSMNTEAFFGQGTRLTVV.